This T cell receptor (beta chain) comes out of a study of pediatric ulcerative colitis. Whole-study findings and limits: Clonal expansions reduced rectal repertoire diversity in acute severe colitis.

Comment on this clone: Its antigen is as yet unknown.

This CDR3 is built from 15 residues. Trimming pared 4 bases from V and 7 bases from J, leaving 18 bases between. CDR1 SGHNT and CDR2 YYREEE come from the germline V gene (reference sequence). During colonoscopy, one to two rectal pinch biopsies were collected. Repertoires were generated with immunoSEQ multiplex PCR, while TCRdb's copy carries only in-frame clones and drops some. The table includes approximately 40,000 clones, around 75% detected once. V usage is TRBV5-4 and J usage is TRBJ2-4, with no clear D. What was sequenced was gut tissue. The source of this sequence is a boy aged 5-17 years with severe ulcerative colitis. The CDR3 here is CASSASLGLVNIQYF. The CDR3 DNA reads as TGTGCCAGCAGCGCATCCCTGGGTTTGGTCAACATTCAGTACTTC.